The clone carrying this TCR beta chain was detected only a few times. The authors' processing: By means of reference gene primer amplification, nucleated cell counts were estimated. Data came from immunoSEQ multiplex PCR; TCRdb stores just in-frame clones and leaves some out. Clone size and V and J calls were adopted from that table, with D and trimming inferred from the DNA. This table holds 260,000 or so clones, roughly 85% found once. The sample is drawn from a study of blood T cell repertoires in COVID-19. Whole-study context: The origin of the acute and convalescent COVID-19 samples was the United States, Italy and Spain. PBMCs, B-cell-depleted T cells, or T cells were the source of the cDNA or gDNA that made up the material.

V was cut by 2 bases and J by 7 bases, with 11 bases left in between. From germline, CDR1 is SEHNR and CDR2 FQNEAQ (reference sequence). The CDR3 length is 13 residues. The chain carries TRBV7-9 and TRBJ1-2; no clear D. Sample: PBMCs or T cells enriched from blood (not recorded which). The clonotype was recovered from a woman between 45 and 65 years old who had recovered from COVID-19. The CDR3 coding sequence is TGTGCCAGCAGCTTAAATCGAGAGGGTGGCTACACCTTC. Its translation is CASSLNREGGYTF. Together with reference TRBV7-9 and TRBJ1-2, the CDR3 gives the full variable domain: DTGVSQNPRHKITKRGQNVTFRCDPISEHNRLYWYRQTLGQGPEFLTYFQNEAQLEKSRLLSDRFSAERPKGSFSTLEIQRTEQGDSAMYLCASSLNREGGYTFGSGTRLTVV.